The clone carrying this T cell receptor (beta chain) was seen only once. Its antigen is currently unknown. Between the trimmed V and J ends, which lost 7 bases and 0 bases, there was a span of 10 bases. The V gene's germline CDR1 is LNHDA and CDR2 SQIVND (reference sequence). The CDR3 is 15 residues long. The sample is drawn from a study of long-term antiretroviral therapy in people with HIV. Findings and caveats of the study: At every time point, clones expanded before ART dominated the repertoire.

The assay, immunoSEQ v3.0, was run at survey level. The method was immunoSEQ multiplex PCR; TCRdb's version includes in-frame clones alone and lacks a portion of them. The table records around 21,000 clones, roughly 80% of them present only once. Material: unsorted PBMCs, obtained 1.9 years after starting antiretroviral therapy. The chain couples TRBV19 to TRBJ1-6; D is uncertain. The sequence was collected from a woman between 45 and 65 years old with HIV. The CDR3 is CASIGKSSYNSPLHF. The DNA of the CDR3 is TGTGCCAGTATCGGAAAAAGCTCCTATAATTCACCCCTCCACTTT. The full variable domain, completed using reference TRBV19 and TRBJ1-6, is DGGITQSPKYLFRKEGQNVTLSCEQNLNHDAMYWYRQDPGQGLRLIYYSQIVNDFQKGDIAEGYSVSREKKESFPLTVTSAQKNPTAFYLCASIGKSSYNSPLHFGNGTRLTVT.